Below are 16 T cell receptor beta chains sequenced from a single sample in a study of cytomegalovirus exposure and HLA in healthy donors. A multiplex PCR was run with 60 Vbeta primers and 13 Jbeta primers. Profiled with immunoSEQ multiplex PCR; TCRdb holds only in-frame clones, not every one. The sample lists about 130,000 clones, around 74% seen once, with approximately 6.4% in the top ten. The sample consisted of PBMCs. The source of these receptors is a woman aged 50 to 60 in good health and CMV-seropositive.

A word on this clone: The germline gene is not matched at one end of the junction; a read error may be the cause. This sequence joins TRBV7-9 and TRBJ2-1; D is ambiguous. This CDR3 is built from 12 residues. The germline V gene has CDR1 SEHNR and CDR2 FQNEAQ (reference sequence). Here the CDR3 reads CSSSFSSDEQFF. The CDR3, as DNA: TGTTCCAGCAGCTTTAGCTCGGATGAGCAGTTCTTC.

This chain joins TRBV2 and TRBJ2-5; weak D call: TRBD1 (5 bases). CDR3 length: 13 residues. Germline-derived CDR1 and CDR2 are SNHLY and FYNNEI. V lost 5 bases, J lost 1 base, and 8 bases lay in between. This CDR3 is CASSQGSQETQYF. The CDR3 DNA follows: TGTGCCAGCAGTCAGGGATCCCAAGAGACCCAGTACTTC.

The rearrangement joins TRBV18 to TRBJ1-6; D gene uncertain. CDR3 length equals 15 residues. Per germline, CDR1 KGHSH and CDR2 LQKENI. V lost 0 bases and J 9 bases, leaving 12 bases between the germline ends. The CDR3 sequence is CASSPPRRLGSPLHF. In nucleotides, the CDR3 is TGTGCCAGCTCACCACCCCGGCGGTTGGGTTCACCCCTCCACTTT. The variable domain in full, with the rest retrieved from reference TRBV18 and TRBJ1-6, is NAGVMQNPRHLVRRRGQEARLRCSPMKGHSHVYWYRQLPEEGLKFMVYLQKENIIDESGMPKERFSAEFPKEGPSILRIQQVVRGDSAAYFCASSPPRRLGSPLHFGNGTRLTVT.

This clone has more than one count but fewer than ten. This chain links TRBV29-1 with TRBJ1-2; TRBD1 matches at 7 bases. Germline trimming cut 7 bases from V and 5 bases from J; bases unmatched to any gene: 13. The CDR3 is 14 amino acids. CDR1 and CDR2 from the germline V gene are SQVTM and ANQGSEA. The CDR3 DNA reads TGCAGCGCTCTCCTTCACAGGGGCGAGTATGGCTACACCTTC. It codes for CSALLHRGEYGYTF.

This CDR3 is CASSLDADKTTNEKLFF. CDR3 bases: TGTGCCAGCAGCTTGGACGCAGACAAAACAACTAATGAAAAACTGTTTTTT. This rearrangement joins TRBV5-4 to TRBJ1-4; D is unresolved. Germline values: CDR1 SGHNT, CDR2 YYREEE (reference sequence). This CDR3 has 17 residues. Trimming left V 0 bases short and J 0 bases short, with 12 bases between.

The V gene is TRBV19, the J gene TRBJ2-7; TRBD2 aligns across 8 bases. The CDR3 consists of 16 residues. Germline trimming cut 2 bases from V and 0 bases from J; bases unmatched to any gene: 6. CDR1 and CDR2 from the germline V gene are LNHDA and SQIVND (reference sequence). This CDR3 reads CASSIMGRGDSYEQYF. The CDR3 DNA reads TGTGCCAGTAGTATAATGGGGCGGGGGGACTCCTACGAGCAGTACTTC.

This chain connects TRBV5-8 to TRBJ1-1; D gene uncertain. The V end lost 4 bases, the J end lost 9 bases, and 19 bases lay between the germline ends. CDR3 length: 14 amino acids. The germline CDR1 and CDR2 sequences are SGHTS and YDEGEE. The DNA for the CDR3 is TGTGCCAGCAGCCCTGGGGAGAGGGAGGAGAAAGCTTTCTTT. Translation: CASSPGEREEKAFF.

The chain is built from TRBV27 and TRBJ2-1; weak D call: TRBD2 (5 bases). The CDR3 is 14 amino acids. Trimming removed 4 bases at V and 5 bases at J, with 12 bases between. Per the germline V gene, CDR1 is MNHEY and CDR2 is SMNVEV (reference sequence). CDR3 nucleotide sequence: TGTGCCAGCAGTTGGGCCGGACTTAACAATGAGCAGTTCTTC. Translation: CASSWAGLNNEQFF.

This sequence joins TRBV19 and TRBJ1-2; 7 bases line up with TRBD1. This CDR3 comprises 15 residues. Germline CDR1 is LNHDA and CDR2 is SQIVND (reference sequence). The junction had 12 bases not matched to a gene; V was cut back by 5 bases and J by 6 bases. The CDR3 DNA reads TGTGCCAGTAGTCCGAAGGGAAGCAGGGGGGATGGCTACACCTTC. Amino acid sequence: CASSPKGSRGDGYTF.

The chain uses TRBV5-1 and TRBJ1-2; TRBD1 might be the D (5 bases). This CDR3 has 12 residues. CDR1 SGHRS and CDR2 YFSETQ come from the germline V gene. V was cut by 4 bases and J by 6 bases, with 10 bases left in between. The CDR3 is CASSGTTDGYTF. CDR3 bases: TGCGCCAGCAGCGGAACGACAGATGGCTACACCTTC. Looking up the rest from reference TRBV5-1 and TRBJ1-2 gives the full variable domain: KAGVTQTPRYLIKTRGQQVTLSCSPISGHRSVSWYQQTPGQGLQFLFEYFSETQRNKGNFPGRFSGRQFSNSRSEMNVSTLELGDSALYLCASSGTTDGYTFGSGTRLTVV.

The chain is built from TRBV5-1 and TRBJ2-3; D remains unclear. Germline V gives CDR1 SGHRS, CDR2 YFSETQ. This CDR3 contains 15 residues. The V gene lost 3 bases and the J gene lost 0 bases, with 11 bases spanning the gap. The CDR3 reads CASSSTLTSTDTQYF. The CDR3 bases are TGCGCCAGCAGCTCGACACTCACTAGCACAGATACGCAGTATTTT.

V usage is TRBV6-1 and J usage is TRBJ2-3, with 14 bases matching TRBD2. With V trimmed by 9 bases and J by 6 bases, 8 bases remained unmatched. The CDR3 consists of 15 residues. CDR1 is MNHNS and CDR2 is SASEGT in the germline V gene. The CDR3 sequence: CASSGTSGGRDTQYF. In nucleotides, the CDR3 is TGTGCCAGTTCCGGGACTAGCGGGGGTCGGGATACGCAGTATTTT.

This clone was detected only a few times. This rearrangement joins TRBV7-9 to TRBJ1-5; 10 nucleotides agree with TRBD1. Germline V CDR1 and CDR2: SEHNR, FQNEAQ (reference sequence). The CDR3 totals 17 residues. V shed 6 bases, J shed 1 base, and the junction held 9 bases outside the gene matches. CDR3 coding DNA: TGTGCCAGCAGTCGGGACAGGGGCACCGGAAGCAATCAGCCCCAGCATTTT. It encodes CASSRDRGTGSNQPQHF.

The rearrangement uses TRBV4-1 and TRBJ1-4; no clear D gene. V was clipped by 0 bases and J by 8 bases, with 13 bases between them. This CDR3 region has 15 residues. Germline V CDR1 and CDR2: MGHRA, YSYEKL. CDR3 protein: CASSQEAGLGEKLFF. CDR3 nucleotides: TGCGCCAGCAGCCAAGAGGCAGGTCTTGGCGAAAAACTGTTTTTT.

This chain joins TRBV7-2 and TRBJ1-1; D may be TRBD1 (6 bases). Trimming cost V 4 bases and J 1 base, with 10 bases left between them. This CDR3 contains 14 residues. CDR1 is SGHTA and CDR2 is FQGNSA in the germline V gene. CDR3 residues: CASSSQTGNTEAFF. Here the CDR3 DNA reads TGTGCCAGCAGCTCCCAGACAGGGAACACTGAAGCTTTCTTT.

V is TRBV25-1 and J is TRBJ2-7; no firm D call. The CDR3 runs to 10 residues. With 8 bases removed from V and 7 bases from J, the gap between germline ends came to 9 bases. Germline V gene sequence: CDR1 MGHDK, CDR2 SYGVNS. CDR3 amino acids: CASGRSEQYF. CDR3 sequence (DNA): TGTGCCAGCGGAAGGAGTGAGCAGTACTTC.